The next 19 T cell receptor beta chains were all read from a single sample in a study of shared clonotypes between healthy human individuals. Terminally differentiated effector memory CD45RA+ cells were excluded from the naive CD8 cells, which were CD45RO-negative and positively selected for CCR7. Clones were sequenced by immunoSEQ multiplex PCR, and TCRdb holds only the in-frame ones, with some missing. The sample has hundreds of thousands of clones, roughly 96% seen once. The material sequenced was naive CD8+ T cells sorted from blood. Receptors originate from a man in his thirties or forties in good health.

V is TRBV27 and J is TRBJ2-1, with unresolved D. The CDR3 runs 14 residues. CDR1 MNHEY and CDR2 SMNVEV come from the germline V gene (reference sequence). Trimming shortened V by 3 bases and J by 4 bases, and 10 bases separated the two germline ends. The CDR3 loop reads CASSLQNRYNEQFF. The CDR3 nucleotides read TGTGCCAGCAGTTTGCAGAATCGTTACAATGAGCAGTTCTTC.

The genes are TRBV28 and TRBJ1-2, with D tentatively TRBD1 (5 bases). The V and J ends lost 2 bases and 8 bases respectively, with 9 bases between them. Germline V gene sequence: CDR1 MDHEN, CDR2 SYDVKM. There are 12 residues in the CDR3. In DNA form, the CDR3 reads TGTGCCAGCAGTTTACCTACAGGAGGCTACACCTTC. This gives the protein CASSLPTGGYTF.

The rearrangement uses TRBV5-6 and TRBJ1-5; 10 bases match TRBD1. V trimming: 4 bases; J trimming: 6 bases; junction bases outside the gene matches: 13. Germline CDR1 and CDR2: SGHDT and YYEEEE. CDR3 size: 17 residues. The CDR3 DNA is TGTGCCAGCAGCCAATTCACCGGGACAGGGGTTAGTCAGCCCCAGCATTTT. Amino acids: CASSQFTGTGVSQPQHF.

The V call is TRBV28, the J call TRBJ2-7; D perhaps matches TRBD2 (5 bases). V gave up 6 bases and J gave up 0 bases, with 15 bases separating them. Germline V gene sequence: CDR1 MDHEN, CDR2 SYDVKM. This CDR3 is 15 amino acids long. The CDR3 region has the DNA TGTGCCAGCAGGGCGACTATCTTTAGCTCCTACGAGCAGTACTTC. Protein sequence: CASRATIFSSYEQYF. The full variable domain, rest sourced from reference TRBV28 and TRBJ2-7, is DVKVTQSSRYLVKRTGEKVFLECVQDMDHENMFWYRQDPGLGLRLIYFSYDVKMKEKGDIPEGYSVSREKKERFSLILESASTNQTSMYLCASRATIFSSYEQYFGPGTRLTVT.

The chain uses TRBV5-6 and TRBJ2-6; the D gene is possibly TRBD2 (5 bases). V was trimmed by 1 base and J by 2 bases, leaving 7 bases between them. This CDR3 is 15 amino acids long. Germline V gene lookup returns CDR1 SGHDT and CDR2 YYEEEE. CDR3 bases: TGTGCCAGCAGCTTGTTCGGGGCTGGGGCCAACGTCCTGACTTTC. Translating it yields CASSLFGAGANVLTF.

J is TRBJ2-5 and V is TRBV7-9, with 7 bases that match TRBD2. The CDR3 spans 15 residues. The junction had 6 bases not matched to a gene; V was cut back by 1 base and J by 4 bases. Germline assignment: CDR1 SEHNR and CDR2 FQNEAQ (reference sequence). CDR3 DNA: TGTGCCAGCAGCTTAGTTGCAGGGAGGGGAGAGACCCAGTACTTC. Its protein product is CASSLVAGRGETQYF.

The chain is built from TRBV5-6 and TRBJ2-7; no clear D. Trimming removed 1 base at V and 5 bases at J, with 13 bases between. The CDR3 is made up of 14 amino acids. Germline CDR1 and CDR2: SGHDT and YYEEEE. The CDR3 sequence is CASSLTGVVDEQYF. The CDR3 nucleotides are TGTGCCAGCAGCTTGACTGGGGTCGTCGACGAGCAGTACTTC.

This chain links TRBV7-2 with TRBJ2-1; the match to TRBD2 covers 13 bases. The J segment lost 9 bases and the V segment lost 5 bases, leaving 4 bases of the junction unmatched. The CDR3 runs 14 residues. Germline V gene sequence: CDR1 SGHTA, CDR2 FQGNSA. The CDR3 protein is CASSPGLAGAEQFF. CDR3 sequence (DNA): TGTGCCAGCAGCCCCGGACTAGCGGGAGCTGAGCAGTTCTTC.

V is TRBV9 and J is TRBJ2-7, with TRBD2 matching 11 bases. Trimming cost V 4 bases and J 5 bases; bases outside gene matches: 5. The CDR3 has 14 residues. From germline, CDR1 is SGDLS and CDR2 YYNGEE. CDR3 bases: TGTGCCAGCAGCCTAGCGGGAGGCCGGGACGAGCAGTACTTC. Its translation is CASSLAGGRDEQYF.

Note on this clone: Other DNA sequences from this sample encode an identical CDR3 as well. V gene TRBV5-5 combines with J gene TRBJ2-7; no firm D call. Looked up from germline, CDR1 is SGHKS and CDR2 is YYEKEE (reference sequence). This CDR3 spans 12 amino acids. The ends were cut back, 1 base at V and 3 bases at J, with 5 bases in the middle. The chain's CDR3 is CASSLSDYEQYF. The CDR3 DNA follows: TGTGCCAGCAGCTTGTCAGACTACGAGCAGTACTTC.

V is TRBV28 and J is TRBJ2-7; the D gene is possibly TRBD2 (5 bases). Germline V gene sequence: CDR1 MDHEN, CDR2 SYDVKM. The CDR3 contains 14 residues. Between the trimmed V and J ends, which lost 6 bases and 2 bases, there was a span of 14 bases. The CDR3 spells CASRSIVGAYEQYF. DNA for the CDR3: TGTGCCAGCAGGTCGATAGTGGGAGCCTACGAGCAGTACTTC.

This chain uses TRBV5-4 with TRBJ2-7, with TRBD1 matching over 9 bases. CDR3 size: 14 residues. From germline, CDR1 is SGHNT and CDR2 YYREEE (reference sequence). The J segment lost 1 base and the V segment lost 4 bases, leaving 3 bases of the junction unmatched. CDR3 in amino acids: CASSQDRGSYEQYF. The DNA of the CDR3 is TGTGCCAGCAGCCAAGACAGGGGGTCCTACGAGCAGTACTTC.

The chain links TRBV29-1 to TRBJ2-7; 9 nucleotides match TRBD1. V was pared by 0 bases and J by 4 bases, with 10 bases of the junction left unmatched. The CDR3 covers 16 residues. Germline assignment: CDR1 SQVTM and CDR2 ANQGSEA. Written as DNA, the CDR3 is TGCAGCGTTGAAGAGCCGGGACAGGGTGTACAATACGAGCAGTACTTC. It specifies CSVEEPGQGVQYEQYF.

This clone was picked up a small number of times. The chain recombines TRBV7-9 with TRBJ2-1, with 8 bases matching TRBD2. The CDR3 loop spans 15 amino acids. The trim removed 5 bases at V and 4 bases at J, leaving 7 bases unmatched. Germline V lookup: CDR1 SEHNR, CDR2 FQNEAQ (reference sequence). Written as DNA, the CDR3 is TGTGCCAGCAGCCCGACTAGCGAAATTTACAATGAGCAGTTCTTC. This codes for CASSPTSEIYNEQFF.

This chain's CDR3 is CASSGRTGREQYF. For the CDR3, the DNA is TGTGCCAGCAGCGGAAGGACCGGACGGGAGCAGTACTTC. The V and J genes are TRBV27 and TRBJ2-7; no firm D call. CDR1 MNHEY and CDR2 SMNVEV come from the germline V gene (reference sequence). This CDR3 spans 13 amino acids. Between the trimmed V and J ends, which lost 6 bases and 7 bases, there was a span of 16 bases.

Comment on this clone: The same CDR3 is also encoded by other DNA sequences in this sample. The chain couples TRBV29-1 to TRBJ2-7, with D tentatively TRBD1 (6 bases). V was shortened by 3 bases and J by 2 bases, with 8 bases between the two germline ends. CDR1 SQVTM and CDR2 ANQGSEA come from the germline V gene. The CDR3 runs 12 residues. Here the CDR3 DNA reads TGCAGCGTTGAGGACAGTGCCTACGAGCAGTACTTC. Its protein is CSVEDSAYEQYF.

The chain links TRBV4-3 to TRBJ2-3; the D gene could be TRBD1 or TRBD2 (5 bases each). The CDR3 runs 17 residues. CDR1 and CDR2 from the germline V gene are LGHNA and YSLEER. V lost 0 bases to trimming and J lost 2 bases, with 15 bases between them. CDR3 coding DNA: TGCGCCAGCAGCCAAGATTGGGGGAGAGAGGTCACAGATACGCAGTATTTT. It specifies CASSQDWGREVTDTQYF.

As concerns this clone: The same CDR3 can be traced to other DNA sequences in this sample. V gene TRBV7-9 combines with J gene TRBJ2-7; 8 bases align to TRBD2. The CDR3 spans 14 residues. The germline CDR1 and CDR2 sequences are SEHNR and FQNEAQ (reference sequence). Trimming took 4 bases from V and 0 from J; bases not matched to a gene: 2. The CDR3 bases are TGTGCCAGCAGCTCGAGCGGGAGCTCCTACGAGCAGTACTTC. Translated: CASSSSGSSYEQYF. Full variable domain (rest looked up from reference TRBV7-9 and TRBJ2-7): DTGVSQNPRHKITKRGQNVTFRCDPISEHNRLYWYRQTLGQGPEFLTYFQNEAQLEKSRLLSDRFSAERPKGSFSTLEIQRTEQGDSAMYLCASSSSGSSYEQYFGPGTRLTVT.

The rearrangement uses TRBV30 and TRBJ1-3; D is possibly TRBD1 (5 bases). V lost 0 bases to trimming and J lost 2 bases, with 14 bases between them. CDR3 length equals 16 residues. CDR1 is GTSNPN, CDR2 SVGIG, per germline (reference sequence). CDR3 nucleotide sequence: TGTGCCTGGAGTGTATCGACAGATCTAGCTGGAAACACCATATATTTT. Its translation is CAWSVSTDLAGNTIYF.